This T cell receptor (beta chain) was retrieved from a study of T cells in Graves' hyperthyroidism and ophthalmopathy. Germline V CDR1 and CDR2: MNHEY, SMNVEV (reference sequence). The J segment lost 4 bases and the V segment lost 3 bases, leaving 8 bases of the junction unmatched. The CDR3 contains 16 residues. Regarding this clonotype: Its specificity is unknown.

Whole-study findings and limits: Ophthalmopathy was identified by the model a median around 5.9 months ahead of onset.

Researchers took RNA transcripts and amplified the TCR beta CDR3 regions from them. Researchers ran a first-round RT-PCR on the TCR CDR3 using the HTBI primer set. TCRdb analysed the multiplex PCR reads with MiXCR anew, one entry per CDR3 protein. The table has 400,000 to 500,000 distinct CDR3 sequences, roughly 15% seen once. This receptor was obtained from a woman between 18 and 29 years old with Graves' hyperthyroidism. This chain connects TRBV27 to TRBJ2-5; 10 bases are shared with TRBD2. Sequencing was carried out using blood. The CDR3 loop is CASSFGLAVGGETQYF. In DNA, the CDR3 is TGTGCCAGCAGTTTTGGACTAGCGGTCGGAGGAGAGACCCAGTACTTC.